These 28 T cell receptor beta chains came from one sample sequenced in a study of shared clonotypes between healthy human individuals. Using immunoSEQ multiplex PCR, the repertoire was profiled, and TCRdb retains in-frame clones only, with some absent. Of 2 million to 2.5 million clones detected, approximately 93% appear once; the ten largest clones hold 0.35% to 0.45%. The source material was naive CD4+ T cells from PBMCs. Subset specified: CD45RA+ positively selected. These receptors all stem from a man between 18 and 35 years old in good health. Some clones in this sample may be carry-over from other donors' samples.

This clone was counted only a few times. The chain is built from TRBV7-2 and TRBJ1-1; D is uncertain. Looked up from germline, CDR1 is SGHTA and CDR2 is FQGNSA. Trimming shortened V by 0 bases and J by 5 bases, and 10 bases separated the two germline ends. The length of the CDR3 is 14 residues. Here the CDR3 DNA reads TGTGCCAGCAGCTTAGCGGGCCGCATGACTGAAGCTTTCTTT. Protein: CASSLAGRMTEAFF.

Points on this clone: Different DNA sequences within this sample yield the same CDR3. The CDR3 DNA is TGTGCCAGCAGCCCCGGACAGGGAGGGGAGACCCAGTACTTC. Its protein is CASSPGQGGETQYF. This rearrangement joins TRBV11-2 to TRBJ2-5; D is perhaps TRBD1 (8 bases). Trimming shortened V by 5 bases and J by 5 bases, and 15 bases separated the two germline ends. Per germline, CDR1 SGHAT and CDR2 FQNNGV. The CDR3 runs to 14 residues.

The chain links TRBV6-5 to TRBJ1-5; D remains ambiguous. V gave up 5 bases and J gave up 7 bases, with 15 bases separating them. This CDR3 contains 14 residues. Germline values: CDR1 MNHEY, CDR2 SVGAGI. The CDR3 bases are TGTGCCAGCAGTCGTTCAGACATCGGGCAGCCCCAGCATTTT. Translated, it gives CASSRSDIGQPQHF.

Remarks on this clone: The germline gene is not matched at one end of the junction; a read error may be the cause. The chain uses TRBV6-5 and TRBJ2-7; 7 positions agree with TRBD1. The CDR3 extends over 13 amino acids. The V gene's germline CDR1 is MNHEY and CDR2 SVGAGI. Here the CDR3 DNA reads TGTGCCAGCAGCCCCACTCGTGCTGACAGGGCTCGCTTC. Translation gives CASSPTRADRARF.

V and J are TRBV11-2 and TRBJ2-5, with 11 bases identical to TRBD2. The CDR3 has 15 amino acids. V shed 2 bases, J shed 5 bases, and the junction held 4 bases outside the gene matches. Per germline, CDR1 SGHAT and CDR2 FQNNGV. The CDR3 DNA reads TGTGCCAGCAGCTTAATTAGCGGGAGGGTGGAGACCCAGTACTTC. Translation gives CASSLISGRVETQYF.

The chain uses TRBV9 and TRBJ2-5; TRBD1 matches 7 bases. V lost 4 bases to trimming and J lost 5 bases; unmatched junction nucleotides: 11. The CDR3 is 15 amino acids. The germline gives CDR1 SGDLS, CDR2 YYNGEE. The CDR3 sequence is CASSPTQQGWETQYF. In nucleotides, the CDR3 is TGTGCCAGCAGCCCGACGCAACAGGGGTGGGAGACCCAGTACTTC.

The chain carries TRBV6-5 and TRBJ2-7, with D possibly TRBD2 on 5 matching bases. Germline V gene lookup returns CDR1 MNHEY and CDR2 SVGAGI. This CDR3 contains 14 residues. The V and J ends lost 7 bases and 3 bases respectively, with 16 bases between them. CDR3 DNA: TGTGCCAGCACCCCCGACGGGGTAGGCTACGAGCAGTACTTC. It is translated as CASTPDGVGYEQYF.

The chain couples TRBV7-8 to TRBJ2-7; D is uncertain. The CDR3 has 16 residues. V was shortened by 0 bases and J by 2 bases, with 14 bases between the two germline ends. CDR1 is SGHVS, CDR2 FQNEAQ, per germline. CDR3 residues: CASSLARLPVTYEQYF. In nucleotides, the CDR3 is TGTGCCAGCAGCTTAGCTCGACTGCCGGTGACCTACGAGCAGTACTTC. Combining the CDR3 with reference TRBV7-8 and TRBJ2-7 gives the whole variable domain GAGVSQSPRYKVAKRGQDVALRCDPISGHVSLFWYQQALGQGPEFLTYFQNEAQLDKSGLPSDRFFAERPEGSVSTLKIQRTQQEDSAVYLCASSLARLPVTYEQYFGPGTRLTVT.

This clone was seen once. This chain uses TRBV4-2 with TRBJ2-5; the match to TRBD2 covers 13 bases. Germline V gene data show CDR1 as LGHNA and CDR2 as YNFKEQ. V dropped 4 bases and J dropped 1; count of bases not matched to a gene: 12. The CDR3 totals 19 residues. The chain's CDR3 is CASSRRGLAGPRGQETQYF. CDR3 nucleotide sequence: TGTGCCAGCAGCCGACGGGGACTAGCGGGGCCCCGGGGCCAAGAGACCCAGTACTTC.

The chain employs TRBV4-1 and TRBJ2-1; D gene ambiguous. This CDR3 contains 17 residues. CDR1 is MGHRA, CDR2 YSYEKL, per germline. With 0 bases removed from V and 2 bases from J, the gap between germline ends came to 14 bases. CDR3 sequence: CASSQDALGDPYNEQFF. The CDR3, as DNA: TGCGCCAGCAGCCAAGACGCCTTAGGCGATCCCTACAATGAGCAGTTCTTC.

This clone has a single count. The chain couples TRBV28 to TRBJ2-1; 11 bases match TRBD2. V trimming: 4 bases; J trimming: 0 bases; junction bases outside the gene matches: 14. From germline, CDR1 is MDHEN and CDR2 SYDVKM. The CDR3 length is 20 residues. This CDR3 reads CASSSYSSGRPSSSYNEQFF. CDR3 sequence (DNA): TGTGCCAGCAGTTCGTATTCTAGCGGGAGGCCGTCCAGCTCCTACAATGAGCAGTTCTTC.

The rearrangement links TRBV5-1 to TRBJ2-7; TRBD1 or TRBD2 may be the D gene (5 bases each). The V gene's germline CDR1 is SGHRS and CDR2 YFSETQ. There are 14 residues in the CDR3. V was cut by 3 bases and J by 1 base, with 11 bases left in between. This chain's CDR3 is CASSWAGTSYEQYF. DNA of the CDR3: TGCGCCAGCAGCTGGGCAGGGACGTCCTACGAGCAGTACTTC.

A few counts support this clone. This chain connects TRBV2 to TRBJ1-1; a weak D match, TRBD1 (5 bases). V was clipped by 2 bases and J by 10 bases, with 14 bases between them. Germline V lookup: CDR1 SNHLY, CDR2 FYNNEI. This CDR3 comprises 13 residues. The CDR3 DNA reads TGTGCCAGCAGTGAACGGGGCGCTGAGGGAGCTTTCTTT. It yields the protein CASSERGAEGAFF.

The chain links TRBV6-1 to TRBJ1-2; 7 positions agree with TRBD1. Germline values: CDR1 MNHNS, CDR2 SASEGT. This CDR3 region has 13 residues. The ends lost 3 bases at V and 8 bases at J; junction bases unmatched: 6. CDR3 residues: CASSETGQRGYTF. The CDR3 DNA sequence: TGTGCCAGCAGTGAGACAGGGCAGAGGGGCTACACCTTC.

In this sample, this clone turned up once. The genes are TRBV15 and TRBJ2-7; D remains unclear. Per the germline V gene, CDR1 is LNHNV and CDR2 is YYDKDF (reference sequence). This CDR3 is 14 amino acids long. V was pared by 9 bases and J by 0 bases, with 15 bases between. In nucleotides, the CDR3 is TGTGCCACAGGATGGACGGTGAACTCCTACGAGCAGTACTTC. Translated, it gives CATGWTVNSYEQYF.

This sequence joins TRBV7-9 and TRBJ2-1; D remains ambiguous. The CDR3 runs to 15 residues. Trimming shortened V by 3 bases and J by 6 bases, and 15 bases separated the two germline ends. The germline CDR1 and CDR2 sequences are SEHNR and FQNEAQ (reference sequence). The CDR3 sequence is CASSLIYPATNEQFF. CDR3 sequence (DNA): TGTGCCAGCAGCTTGATTTATCCCGCCACCAATGAGCAGTTCTTC.

The CDR3 nucleotides read TGTGCCAGCAGCTTGGGAGGGACAGGGGCTTCCTACGAGCAGTACTTC. Translated: CASSLGGTGASYEQYF. The rearrangement links TRBV5-4 to TRBJ2-7; 10 bases match TRBD1. Germline assignment: CDR1 SGHNT and CDR2 YYREEE (reference sequence). The V segment lost 0 bases and the J segment 1 base; nucleotides outside the gene matches: 4. The CDR3 has 16 residues.

The chain uses TRBV14 and TRBJ1-5; D not certain. Germline CDR1 is SGHDN and CDR2 is FVKESK. This CDR3 comprises 15 residues. The ends were cut back, 4 bases at V and 2 bases at J, with 12 bases in the middle. CDR3 sequence reads: CASSLVSYGNQPQHF. Here the CDR3 DNA reads TGTGCCAGCAGCCTGGTATCTTACGGCAATCAGCCCCAGCATTTT.

CDR3 DNA sequence: TGTGCCAGCAGCCCGGACCGTATACAAGAGACCCAGTACTTC. This codes for CASSPDRIQETQYF. The gene calls are TRBV5-6 and TRBJ2-5; no firm D call. The V end was cut by 4 bases, the J end by 2 bases, with 12 bases between. Germline lookup yields CDR1 SGHDT and CDR2 YYEEEE. The CDR3 spans 14 residues.

The chain recombines TRBV5-1 with TRBJ2-3; a possible D gene is TRBD2 (6 bases). The CDR3 is 16 amino acids. Germline values: CDR1 SGHRS, CDR2 YFSETQ. V lost 3 bases and J lost 2, with 16 bases in between. CDR3 amino acids: CASSYIGTLSTDTQYF. CDR3 in DNA: TGCGCCAGCAGCTATATTGGGACTTTGTCCACAGATACGCAGTATTTT.

The chain is built from TRBV30 and TRBJ2-7; TRBD2 might be the D (5 bases). Trimming stripped 0 bases from V and 0 bases from J, with 12 bases between. Germline V lookup: CDR1 GTSNPN, CDR2 SVGIG (reference sequence). This CDR3 has 15 residues. In DNA form, the CDR3 reads TGTGCCTGGAGTGTACCGGACTGGAGCTCCTACGAGCAGTACTTC. It translates to CAWSVPDWSSYEQYF.

The genes are TRBV11-2 and TRBJ1-4, with D uncertain. Trimming cost V 0 bases and J 13 bases, with 15 bases left between them. This CDR3 spans 14 amino acids. The germline gives CDR1 SGHAT, CDR2 FQNNGV. CDR3 protein: CASSLDFGPGRLFF. DNA of the CDR3: TGTGCCAGCAGCTTAGATTTTGGACCCGGAAGACTGTTTTTT.

The chain combines TRBV7-9 with TRBJ2-3; tentatively, D is TRBD2 (6 bases). The CDR3 runs to 16 residues. V was shortened by 6 bases and J by 0 bases, with 16 bases between the two germline ends. Germline CDR1 reads SEHNR; CDR2 reads FQNEAQ (reference sequence). In DNA form, the CDR3 reads TGTGCCAGCAGGCCCCCAGTCAGCGGGAGCACAGATACGCAGTATTTT. Translating it yields CASRPPVSGSTDTQYF.

The CDR3 sequence is CASSPPTGDSYEQYF. The DNA for the CDR3 is TGTGCCAGCAGCCCCCCGACAGGGGACTCCTACGAGCAGTACTTC. V is TRBV5-4 and J is TRBJ2-7; 8 bases are shared with TRBD1. Per the germline V gene, CDR1 is SGHNT and CDR2 is YYREEE (reference sequence). J was trimmed by 0 bases and V by 4 bases; bases with no gene match: 6. This CDR3 has 15 residues.

The chain is built from TRBV27 and TRBJ1-2; 7 bases are a match to TRBD1. CDR1 and CDR2 from the germline V gene are MNHEY and SMNVEV (reference sequence). J was trimmed by 5 bases and V by 3 bases; bases with no gene match: 9. The CDR3 length is 15 residues. CDR3 in DNA: TGTGCCAGCAGTTTCTCGACAGGGAGAGAATATGGCTACACCTTC. As protein: CASSFSTGREYGYTF.

A single count supports this clone. This chain links TRBV5-1 with TRBJ2-3; possibly TRBD1 or TRBD2 for D (5 bases each). The V and J ends lost 7 bases and 2 bases respectively, with 14 bases between them. From germline, CDR1 is SGHRS and CDR2 YFSETQ. The CDR3 has 14 residues. The CDR3 nucleotides are TGCGCCAGCTCCGGGGACGGAGCCACAGATACGCAGTATTTT. Translation: CASSGDGATDTQYF.

A few counts support this clone. V is TRBV19 and J is TRBJ1-1; a possible D gene is TRBD1 (6 bases). The CDR3 runs to 14 residues. Germline CDR1 LNHDA, CDR2 SQIVND (reference sequence). V was trimmed by 3 bases and J by 11 bases, leaving 19 bases between them. The CDR3 region is CASSITPPQGSAFF. DNA of the CDR3: TGTGCCAGTAGTATTACCCCTCCACAGGGCTCGGCTTTCTTT.

V gene TRBV29-1 combines with J gene TRBJ2-3; D might be TRBD2 (7 bases). This CDR3 has 14 amino acids. Germline lookup yields CDR1 SQVTM and CDR2 ANQGSEA. The V gene lost 7 bases and the J gene lost 4 bases, with 18 bases spanning the gap. For the CDR3, the DNA is TGCAGCGGGCTGGGGGGGCAGGGTGCAGATACGCAGTATTTT. This codes for CSGLGGQGADTQYF.